This T cell receptor (beta chain) was sequenced in a study of T-cell memory formation after mild COVID-19. This clonotype occurred many times. TCRdb reanalysed the 5' RACE reads using MiXCR and keeps one entry per CDR3 protein. The sample has approximately 150,000 distinct CDR3 sequences, over 6% seen once. Sample: PBMCs or a T cell subset sorted from them (not recorded which). This clonotype was sampled from an adult woman who had mild COVID-19 (a few samples of this study predate the infection). Cell type and time point are not known.

CDR3 sequence (DNA): TGTGCCAGCAGCTCCGGGTCCCATTCGAGGGGCACCGGGGAGCTGTTTTTT. Translating it yields CASSSGSHSRGTGELFF. The V gene is TRBV7-3, the J gene TRBJ2-2; D may be TRBD1 or TRBD2 (5 bases each). The V and J ends lost 4 bases and 4 bases respectively, with 19 bases between them. Looked up from germline, CDR1 is SGHTA and CDR2 is FQGTGA. CDR3 length equals 17 residues.